This TCR beta chain came from a study of OX40 agonist ivuxolimab in advanced cancers. Study-level background: Ivuxolimab was an agonistic, fully human IgG2 monoclonal antibody directed against OX40 (CD134), a costimulatory receptor. The dose-escalation cohort was roughly 83% male with a mean age of around 62 years, ranging from about 23 to 85. The paper describes the monotherapy dose-escalation part (N ≈ 49 patients) of the phase I trial of ivuxolimab. Intravenous ivuxolimab was administered to patients every 2 weeks at six dose levels: 0.01, 0.1, 0.3, 1.5, 3 and 10 mg/kg. Partial responses were achieved by three dose-escalation patients, of whom one had hepatocellular carcinoma and two had cutaneous melanoma. Of the approximately 54 patients in dose escalation, 19 had hepatocellular carcinoma, about 15 had melanoma, 9 had renal cell carcinoma and 9 had head and neck cancer. The purpose of peripheral TCRbeta sequencing was to test whether ivuxolimab changed TCR sequence diversity and led to clonal T-cell expansion. Prior anti-PD-1, anti-PD-L1 or anti-CTLA-4 therapy was permitted, and checkpoint inhibitors had been received by about 36% of dose-escalation patients.

Concerning this clone itself: Its antigen remains unidentified. No base quality values were provided; no much bigger clone lies one nucleotide off.

Genomic DNA was isolated from the sorted cells so that the TCRbeta CDR3 region could be sequenced. The immunoSEQ Assay was used for sequencing of TCRbeta CDR3 regions. Here the immuneACCESS table is served through TCRdb, limited to in-frame sequences with V and J called. Missing clones are a known gap in these copies; in checked studies unresolved V genes cover under half, and the rest lacks a known reason. Counted in this sample were around 92,000 clones; about four fifths of them appeared once. The ten largest make up roughly 2.7% of the sample. Patients with autoimmune disease history or receiving systemic immunosuppression were excluded from the trial. Peripheral blood for TCR sequencing was collected from all dose cohorts at baseline, on cycle 4 day 1, and on cycle 7 day 1. Samples came from an open-label, multicenter, first-in-human phase I dose-escalation trial of ivuxolimab. The trial enrolled adults with locally advanced or metastatic head and neck squamous cell, hepatocellular, melanoma or renal cell carcinoma. Before TCR sequencing, CD4+ T cells and CD8+ T cells from peripheral blood were sorted into separate populations.

What the authors observed across the whole study: Low levels of normalized T-cell clonal expansion were also seen in some nonresponding patients. On average, CD8+ T cells showed more expanded clones than CD4+ T cells after ivuxolimab. The antigen specificity of the peripheral T cells that underwent clonal expansion was not determined. At doses from 0.1 to 3.0 mg/kg, clonal expansion was seen in both CD4+ and CD8+ blood T cells between baseline and week 6. Partial responders in the 0.1-3.0 mg/kg groups had among the lowest normalized peripheral clonal expansion, especially among CD8+ T cells.

Sequences were derived from CD4+ or CD8+ T cells sorted from blood, sampled in a trial of the OX40 agonist ivuxolimab. This clonotype was sampled from an adult with an advanced solid tumor such as melanoma, head and neck, liver or kidney cancer.

The CDR3 protein sequence reads: CAWSVTGEGGYTF. The nucleotide sequence reads as follows: TGTGCCTGGAGTGTAACGGGTGAGGGTGGCTACACCTTC. The chain links TRBV30 with TRBJ1-2, with no confident D gene call. From the germline V gene (reference sequence), CDR1 is GTSNPN and CDR2 is SVGIG. The V and J ends are trimmed by 0 bases and 7 bases, leaving 12 bases between them. The CDR3, cysteine through phenylalanine, is 13 amino acids long. Only the CDR3 region is kept as DNA, spanning 39 bases read in frame from base 1.